This T cell receptor beta chain was obtained from a study of T cell changes during pregnancy in multiple sclerosis. The method was immunoSEQ multiplex PCR; TCRdb's version includes in-frame clones alone and lacks a portion of them. The table shows 65,000 to 95,000 clones, with about 93% occurring only once. Germline values: CDR1 GTSNPN, CDR2 SVGIG (reference sequence). The CDR3 sequence is 13 residues long. V was cut by 3 bases and J by 3 bases, with 12 bases left in between. This sequence joins TRBV30 and TRBJ2-7; D call uncertain. The sample consisted of peripheral blood, taken after pregnancy. The TCR originated in a female donor in good health, enrolled as a control in a pregnancy study. CDR3 nucleotides: TGTGCCTGGAGACGCGGCAACTACTACGAGCAGTACTTC. It encodes CAWRRGNYYEQYF.